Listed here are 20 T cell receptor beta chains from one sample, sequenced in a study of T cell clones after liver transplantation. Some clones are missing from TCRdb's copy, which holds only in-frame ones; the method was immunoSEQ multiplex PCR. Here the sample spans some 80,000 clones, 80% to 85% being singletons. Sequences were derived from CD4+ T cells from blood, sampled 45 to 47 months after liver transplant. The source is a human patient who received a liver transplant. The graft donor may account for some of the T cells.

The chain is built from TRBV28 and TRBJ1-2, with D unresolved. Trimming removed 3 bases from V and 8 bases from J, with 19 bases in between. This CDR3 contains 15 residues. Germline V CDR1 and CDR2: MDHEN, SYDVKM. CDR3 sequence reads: CASSLASVALKGYTF. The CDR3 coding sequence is TGTGCCAGCAGTTTGGCCTCCGTGGCCCTTAAGGGCTACACCTTC.

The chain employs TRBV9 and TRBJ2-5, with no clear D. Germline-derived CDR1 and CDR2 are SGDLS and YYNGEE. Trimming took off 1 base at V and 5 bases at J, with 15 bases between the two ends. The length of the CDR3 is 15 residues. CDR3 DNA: TGTGCCAGCAGCGTAAGGGCAGAAAAACGGGAGACCCAGTACTTC. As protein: CASSVRAEKRETQYF.

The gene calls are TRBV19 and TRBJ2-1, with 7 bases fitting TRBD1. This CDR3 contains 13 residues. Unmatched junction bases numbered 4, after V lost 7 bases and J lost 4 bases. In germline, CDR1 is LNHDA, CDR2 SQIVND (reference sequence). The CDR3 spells CASNRGTYNEQFF. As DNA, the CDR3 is TGTGCCAGTAACAGGGGTACTTACAATGAGCAGTTCTTC.

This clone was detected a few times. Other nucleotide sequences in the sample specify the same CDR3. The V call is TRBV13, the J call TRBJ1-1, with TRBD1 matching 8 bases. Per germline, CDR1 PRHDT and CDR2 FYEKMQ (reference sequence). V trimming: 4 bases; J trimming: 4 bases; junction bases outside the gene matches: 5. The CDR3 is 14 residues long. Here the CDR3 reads CASSYYRGGTEAFF. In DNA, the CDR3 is TGTGCCAGCAGCTACTACAGGGGGGGCACTGAAGCTTTCTTT.

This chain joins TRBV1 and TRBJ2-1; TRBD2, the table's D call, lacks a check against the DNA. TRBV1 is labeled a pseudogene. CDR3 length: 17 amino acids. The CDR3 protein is CTSSLNILAGSYNEQFF. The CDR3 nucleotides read TGCACCAGCAGCCTTAATATACTAGCGGGATCCTACAATGAGCAGTTCTTC.

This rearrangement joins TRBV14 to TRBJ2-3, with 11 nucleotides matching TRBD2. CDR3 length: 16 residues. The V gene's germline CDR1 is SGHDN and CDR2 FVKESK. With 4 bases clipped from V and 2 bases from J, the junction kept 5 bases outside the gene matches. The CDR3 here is CASSRTSGLTTDTQYF. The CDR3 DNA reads TGTGCCAGCAGCCGGACTAGCGGGCTCACCACAGATACGCAGTATTTT.

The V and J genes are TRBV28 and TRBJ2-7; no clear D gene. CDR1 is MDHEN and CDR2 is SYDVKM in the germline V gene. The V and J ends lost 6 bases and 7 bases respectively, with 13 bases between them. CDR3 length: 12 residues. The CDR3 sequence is CASSPNYGEQYF. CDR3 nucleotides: TGTGCCAGCAGCCCCAATTATGGGGAGCAGTACTTC.

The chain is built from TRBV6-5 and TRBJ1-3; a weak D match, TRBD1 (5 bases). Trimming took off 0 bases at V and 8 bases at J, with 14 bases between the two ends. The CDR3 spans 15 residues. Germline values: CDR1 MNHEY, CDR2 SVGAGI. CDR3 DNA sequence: TGTGCCAGCAGTTACTCGTCTGGCAGGGCGGACACCATATATTTT. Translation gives CASSYSSGRADTIYF.

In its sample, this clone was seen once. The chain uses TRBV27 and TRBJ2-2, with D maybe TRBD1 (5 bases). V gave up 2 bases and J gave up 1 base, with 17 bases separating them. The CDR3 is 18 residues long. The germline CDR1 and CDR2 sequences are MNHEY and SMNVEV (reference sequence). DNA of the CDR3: TGTGCCAGCAGTTTAAGACAGAACAATTATCAGAACACCGGGGAGCTGTTTTTT. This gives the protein CASSLRQNNYQNTGELFF.

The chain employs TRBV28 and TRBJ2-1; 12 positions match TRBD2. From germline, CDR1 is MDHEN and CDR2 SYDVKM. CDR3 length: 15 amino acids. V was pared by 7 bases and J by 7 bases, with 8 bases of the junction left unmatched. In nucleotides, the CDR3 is TGTGCCAGCATCACCGGGCTAGCGGGAGGGAATGAGCAGTTCTTC. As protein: CASITGLAGGNEQFF.

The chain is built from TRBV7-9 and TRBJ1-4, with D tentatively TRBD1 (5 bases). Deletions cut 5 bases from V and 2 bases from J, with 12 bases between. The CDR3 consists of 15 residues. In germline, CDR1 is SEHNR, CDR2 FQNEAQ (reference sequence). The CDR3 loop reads CASSPQEGTNEKLFF. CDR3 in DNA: TGTGCCAGCAGCCCACAGGAGGGGACTAATGAAAAACTGTTTTTT.

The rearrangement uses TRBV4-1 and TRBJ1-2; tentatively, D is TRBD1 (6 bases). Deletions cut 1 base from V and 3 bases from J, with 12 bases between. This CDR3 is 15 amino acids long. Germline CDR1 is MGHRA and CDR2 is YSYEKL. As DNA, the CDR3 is TGCGCCAGCAGCCAAGTTAACAGGGCCGACTATGGCTACACCTTC. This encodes CASSQVNRADYGYTF.

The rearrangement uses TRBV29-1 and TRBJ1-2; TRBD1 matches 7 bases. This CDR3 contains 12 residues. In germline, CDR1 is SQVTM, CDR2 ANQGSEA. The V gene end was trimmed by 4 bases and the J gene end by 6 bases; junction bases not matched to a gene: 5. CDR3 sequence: CSVGGQGDGYTF. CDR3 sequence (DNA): TGCAGCGTTGGTGGGCAGGGGGATGGCTACACCTTC.

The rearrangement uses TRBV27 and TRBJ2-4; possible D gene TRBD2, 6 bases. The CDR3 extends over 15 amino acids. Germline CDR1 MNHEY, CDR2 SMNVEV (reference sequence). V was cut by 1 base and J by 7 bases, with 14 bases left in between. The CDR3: CASSLFTGGVNIQYF. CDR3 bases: TGTGCCAGCAGTTTATTTACTGGAGGGGTCAACATTCAGTACTTC.

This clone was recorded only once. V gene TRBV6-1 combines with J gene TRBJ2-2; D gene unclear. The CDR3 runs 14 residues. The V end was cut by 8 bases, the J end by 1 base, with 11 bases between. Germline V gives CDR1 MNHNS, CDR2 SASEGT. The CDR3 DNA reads TGTGCCAGCGCCCGCTTAGGGAACACCGGGGAGCTGTTTTTT. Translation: CASARLGNTGELFF.

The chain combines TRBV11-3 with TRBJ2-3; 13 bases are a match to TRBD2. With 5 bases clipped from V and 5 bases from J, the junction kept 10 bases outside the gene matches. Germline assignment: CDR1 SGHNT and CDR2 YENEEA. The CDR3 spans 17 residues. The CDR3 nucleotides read TGTGCCAGCAGCCCGGGACTAGCGGGATATGATGAAGATACGCAGTATTTT. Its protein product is CASSPGLAGYDEDTQYF.

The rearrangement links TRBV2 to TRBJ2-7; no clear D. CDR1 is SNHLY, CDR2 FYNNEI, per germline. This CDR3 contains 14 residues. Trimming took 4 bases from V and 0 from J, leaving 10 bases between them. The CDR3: CASSVWASSYEQYF. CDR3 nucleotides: TGTGCCAGCAGTGTTTGGGCGAGCTCCTACGAGCAGTACTTC.

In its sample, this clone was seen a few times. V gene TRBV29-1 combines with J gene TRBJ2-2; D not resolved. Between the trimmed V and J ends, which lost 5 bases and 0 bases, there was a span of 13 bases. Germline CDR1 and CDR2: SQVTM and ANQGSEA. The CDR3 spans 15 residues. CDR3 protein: CSVSFIAANTGELFF. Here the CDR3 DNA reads TGCAGCGTTAGTTTTATAGCAGCGAACACCGGGGAGCTGTTTTTT.

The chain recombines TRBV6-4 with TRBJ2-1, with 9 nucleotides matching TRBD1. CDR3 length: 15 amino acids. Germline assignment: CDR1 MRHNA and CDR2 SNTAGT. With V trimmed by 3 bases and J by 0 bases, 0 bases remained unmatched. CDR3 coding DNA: TGTGCCAGCAGTGAGGGACAGGGCTCCTACAATGAGCAGTTCTTC. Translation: CASSEGQGSYNEQFF.

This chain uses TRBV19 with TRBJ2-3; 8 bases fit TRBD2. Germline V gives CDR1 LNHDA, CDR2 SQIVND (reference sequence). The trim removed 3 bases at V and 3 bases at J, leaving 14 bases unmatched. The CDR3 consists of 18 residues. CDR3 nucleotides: TGTGCCAGTAGTATCTCCGCCGGGGGGGCGAGTAGAACAGATACGCAGTATTTT. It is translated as CASSISAGGASRTDTQYF.